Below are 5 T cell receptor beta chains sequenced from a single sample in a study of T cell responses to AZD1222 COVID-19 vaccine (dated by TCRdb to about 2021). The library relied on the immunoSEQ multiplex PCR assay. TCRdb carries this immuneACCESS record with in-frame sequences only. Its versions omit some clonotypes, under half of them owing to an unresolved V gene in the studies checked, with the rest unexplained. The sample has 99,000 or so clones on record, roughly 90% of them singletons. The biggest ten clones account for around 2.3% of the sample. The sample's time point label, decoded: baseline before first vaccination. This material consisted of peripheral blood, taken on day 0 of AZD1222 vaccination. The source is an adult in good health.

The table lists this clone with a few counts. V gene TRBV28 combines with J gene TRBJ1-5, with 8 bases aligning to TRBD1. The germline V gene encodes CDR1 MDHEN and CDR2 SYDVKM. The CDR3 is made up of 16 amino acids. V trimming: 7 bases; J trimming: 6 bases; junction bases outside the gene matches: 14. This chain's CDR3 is CASKKGDRTGGQPQHF. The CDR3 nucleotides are TGTGCCAGCAAAAAAGGGGACAGGACAGGCGGTCAGCCCCAGCATTTT.

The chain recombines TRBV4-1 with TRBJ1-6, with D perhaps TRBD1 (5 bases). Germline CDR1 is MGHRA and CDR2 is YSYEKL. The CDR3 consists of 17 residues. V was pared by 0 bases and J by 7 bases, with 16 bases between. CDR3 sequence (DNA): TGCGCCAGCAGCCAAGATTATCAGGGCGAGGGCAATTCACCCCTCCACTTT. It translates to CASSQDYQGEGNSPLHF.

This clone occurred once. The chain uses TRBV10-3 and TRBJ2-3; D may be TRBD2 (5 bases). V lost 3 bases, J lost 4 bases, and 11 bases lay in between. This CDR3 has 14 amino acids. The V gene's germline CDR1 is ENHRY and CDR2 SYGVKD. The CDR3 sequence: CAISEPRGSDTQYF. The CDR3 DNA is TGTGCCATCAGTGAACCCCGAGGGTCAGATACGCAGTATTTT.

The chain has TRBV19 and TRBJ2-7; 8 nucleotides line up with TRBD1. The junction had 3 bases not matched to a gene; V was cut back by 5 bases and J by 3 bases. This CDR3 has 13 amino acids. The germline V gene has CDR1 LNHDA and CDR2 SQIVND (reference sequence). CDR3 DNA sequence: TGTGCCAGTAGTGCGGGACAGGTCTACGAGCAGTACTTC. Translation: CASSAGQVYEQYF.

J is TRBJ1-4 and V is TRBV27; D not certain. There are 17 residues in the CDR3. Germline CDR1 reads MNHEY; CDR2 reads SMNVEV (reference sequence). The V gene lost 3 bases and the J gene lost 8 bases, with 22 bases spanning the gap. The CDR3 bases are TGTGCCAGCAGTTTCCCCCCCACCCGGGGAAGGAGAGAAAAACTGTTTTTT. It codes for CASSFPPTRGRREKLFF. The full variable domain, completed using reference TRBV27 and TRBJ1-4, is EAQVTQNPRYLITVTGKKLTVTCSQNMNHEYMSWYRQDPGLGLRQIYYSMNVEVTDKGDVPEGYKVSRKEKRNFPLILESPSPNQTSLYFCASSFPPTRGRREKLFFGSGTQLSVL.